The 13 T cell receptor beta chains below come from one sample, sequenced in a study of T cells after yellow fever vaccination (dated by TCRdb to between 2018 and 2020). The library relied on 5' RACE. Sequencer: Illumina HiSeq 2500. The public reads were quality trimmed at Q25 with fastp and then assembled into clones with MiXCR by TCRdb, keeping productive beta chains. Rows are unified per CDR3 protein, each entry keeping the most common DNA and genes. This sample gives a few hundred thousand distinct CDR3 sequences in total; 17% of them show up just once. The ten most abundant clones make up 17% of the sample. The meaning of the sample's treatment or condition label: live attenuated yellow fever vaccine strain. The sample in question was PBMCs, obtained 5 to 6 days after the first yellow fever vaccination. The receptors here all came from a man aged 18 to 29 who received the YFV17D yellow fever vaccine.

There are a few counts of this clonotype. This chain joins TRBV11-3 and TRBJ2-2; the match to TRBD1 covers 9 bases. V was clipped by 5 bases and J by 3 bases; unmatched bases: 4. Germline-derived CDR1 and CDR2 are SGHNT and YENEEA. The CDR3 runs to 15 residues. CDR3 coding DNA: TGTGCCAGCAGCCCGGACAGGGGCCACACCGGGGAGCTGTTTTTT. This translates into CASSPDRGHTGELFF.

Only a few counts were recorded for this clonotype. The chain links TRBV4-3 to TRBJ2-2, with no clear D. Germline CDR1 reads LGHNA; CDR2 reads YSLEER. V dropped 0 bases and J dropped 2 bases, with 13 bases sitting between them. CDR3 length: 17 residues. CDR3 sequence: CASSQDQSDLNTGELFF. The CDR3 coding sequence is TGCGCCAGCAGCCAAGATCAGTCTGACCTTAACACCGGGGAGCTGTTTTTT.

The chain combines TRBV12-3 or TRBV12-4 with TRBJ2-7; D possibly corresponds to TRBD1 (7 bases). V was cut by 2 bases and J by 3 bases, with 14 bases left in between. This CDR3 spans 15 amino acids. This CDR3 is CASSLSGGRSYEQYF. CDR3 sequence (DNA): TGTGCCAGCAGTTTATCAGGGGGGAGGAGCTACGAGCAGTACTTC.

This clonotype has just a few counts. The chain combines TRBV10-1 with TRBJ2-2; 7 nucleotides agree with TRBD1. V trimming: 8 bases; J trimming: 1 base; junction bases outside the gene matches: 1. CDR1 is WNHNN, CDR2 SYGVQD, per germline (reference sequence). The CDR3 is made up of 13 amino acids. In DNA, the CDR3 is TGCGCCAGCCAGGGGGAGAACACCGGGGAGCTGTTTTTT. It yields the protein CASQGENTGELFF.

V usage is TRBV4-2 and J usage is TRBJ1-1, with D maybe TRBD1 (6 bases). V was trimmed by 9 bases and J by 5 bases, leaving 16 bases between them. Germline CDR1 and CDR2: LGHNA and YNFKEQ. The CDR3 runs to 13 residues. CDR3 sequence reads: CARCRGPSTEAFF. DNA for the CDR3: TGTGCCAGGTGCCGGGGGCCATCGACTGAAGCTTTCTTT.

V usage is TRBV24-1 and J usage is TRBJ1-5; D remains unclear. The V end lost 9 bases, the J end lost 7 bases, and 15 bases lay between the germline ends. The CDR3 runs to 13 residues. Germline V lookup: CDR1 KGHDR, CDR2 SFDVKD. Written as DNA, the CDR3 is TGTGCCACCTCGGGTATGGAGGCACAGCCCCAGCATTTT. Protein: CATSGMEAQPQHF.

The chain couples TRBV6-2 or TRBV6-3 to TRBJ2-7; 10 nucleotides agree with TRBD2. After removal of 6 bases from V and 4 bases from J, the junction contained 6 bases not matched to a gene. CDR1 MNHEY and CDR2 SVGEGT come from the germline V gene. There are 14 residues in the CDR3. This CDR3 reads CASRPGTSDYEQYV. The DNA for the CDR3 is TGTGCCAGCAGGCCTGGGACTAGCGATTACGAGCAGTACGTC.

The chain carries TRBV3-1 and TRBJ2-1, with 7 bases matching TRBD2. The CDR3 loop spans 14 amino acids. J gave up 13 bases and V 0 bases, and 9 bases lay outside the gene matches. CDR1 and CDR2 from the germline V gene are LGHDT and YNNKEL (reference sequence). The CDR3 DNA reads as TGTGCCAGCAGCCAAGATATATTTGGGGGGGAACAGTTCTTC. Its translation is CASSQDIFGGEQFF.

The sample holds a few counts of this clonotype. This sequence joins TRBV7-2 and TRBJ2-1, with a tentative D call TRBD1 (6 bases). Germline CDR1 is SGHTA and CDR2 is FQGNSA. V dropped 3 bases and J dropped 10 bases, with 22 bases sitting between them. This CDR3 has 16 amino acids. The CDR3 DNA follows: TGTGCCAGCAGCTTTCCCCAAACCGGGACAAGGCGCGAGCAGTTCTTC. Its translation: CASSFPQTGTRREQFF.

In its sample, this clonotype was seen a few times. This chain joins TRBV12-3 or TRBV12-4 and TRBJ1-1; 7 nucleotides align to TRBD1. CDR3 length: 12 amino acids. With 6 bases clipped from V and 6 bases from J, the junction kept 4 bases outside the gene matches. The CDR3 DNA follows: TGTGCCAGCAGCCGGACAGGTCCTGAAGCTTTCTTT. This encodes CASSRTGPEAFF.

The rearrangement joins TRBV20-1 to TRBJ2-2, with 7 nucleotides matching TRBD2. Germline-derived CDR1 and CDR2 are DFQATT and SNEGSKA (reference sequence). This CDR3 comprises 18 residues. Trimming at V came to 0 bases and at J to 4 bases, leaving 14 bases not matched to a gene. For the CDR3, the DNA is TGCAGTGCTAGAGATCAGTGGGGGGGGACCCACCTCACCGGGGAGCTGTTTTTT. This codes for CSARDQWGGTHLTGELFF.

The gene calls are TRBV7-9 and TRBJ1-1, with a weak D call TRBD1 (6 bases). The germline V and J ends were trimmed by 5 bases and 4 bases, with 14 bases remaining between them. The CDR3 runs 14 residues. The germline CDR1 and CDR2 sequences are SEHNR and FQNEAQ (reference sequence). This CDR3 reads CASSPSTGITEAFF. CDR3 DNA: TGTGCCAGCAGCCCCTCGACAGGAATCACTGAAGCTTTCTTT.

The CDR3 sequence is CASSYRQGWGTDTQYF. The CDR3 coding sequence is TGTGCCAGCAGTTACAGGCAGGGCTGGGGCACAGATACGCAGTATTTT. The chain has TRBV6-5 and TRBJ2-3, with D tentatively TRBD1 (5 bases). CDR1 is MNHEY, CDR2 SVGAGI, per germline. V gave up 2 bases and J gave up 1 base, with 13 bases separating them. This CDR3 region has 16 residues.